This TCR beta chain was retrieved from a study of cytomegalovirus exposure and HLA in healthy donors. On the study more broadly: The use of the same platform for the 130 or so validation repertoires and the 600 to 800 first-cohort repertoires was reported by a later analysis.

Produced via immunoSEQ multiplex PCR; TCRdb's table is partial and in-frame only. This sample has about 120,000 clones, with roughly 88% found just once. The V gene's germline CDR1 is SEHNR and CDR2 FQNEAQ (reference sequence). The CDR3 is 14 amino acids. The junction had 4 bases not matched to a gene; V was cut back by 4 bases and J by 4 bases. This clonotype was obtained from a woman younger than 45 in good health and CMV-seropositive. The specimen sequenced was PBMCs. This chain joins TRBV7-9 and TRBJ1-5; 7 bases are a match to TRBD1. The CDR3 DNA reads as TGTGCCAGCAGCTCGACAGGGCCGAATCAGCCCCAGCATTTT. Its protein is CASSSTGPNQPQHF.